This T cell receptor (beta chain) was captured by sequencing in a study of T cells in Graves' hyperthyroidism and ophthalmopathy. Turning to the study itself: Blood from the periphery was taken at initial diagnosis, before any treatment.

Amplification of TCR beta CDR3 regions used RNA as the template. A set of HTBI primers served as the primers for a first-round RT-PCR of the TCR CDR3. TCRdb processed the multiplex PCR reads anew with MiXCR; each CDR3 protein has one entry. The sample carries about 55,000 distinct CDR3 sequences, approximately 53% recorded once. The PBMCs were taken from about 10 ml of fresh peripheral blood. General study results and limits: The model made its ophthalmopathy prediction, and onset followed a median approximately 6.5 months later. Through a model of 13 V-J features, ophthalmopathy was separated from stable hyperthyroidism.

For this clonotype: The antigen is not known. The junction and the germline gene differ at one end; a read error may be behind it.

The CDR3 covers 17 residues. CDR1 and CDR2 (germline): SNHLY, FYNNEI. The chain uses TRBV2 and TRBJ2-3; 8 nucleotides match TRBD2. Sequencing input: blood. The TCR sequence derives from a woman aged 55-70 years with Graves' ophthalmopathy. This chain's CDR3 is CASSEEASGFSTVTQYF. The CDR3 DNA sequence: TGTGCCAGCAGTGAAGAGGCTAGCGGGTTTAGCACAGTTACGCAGTATTTT.